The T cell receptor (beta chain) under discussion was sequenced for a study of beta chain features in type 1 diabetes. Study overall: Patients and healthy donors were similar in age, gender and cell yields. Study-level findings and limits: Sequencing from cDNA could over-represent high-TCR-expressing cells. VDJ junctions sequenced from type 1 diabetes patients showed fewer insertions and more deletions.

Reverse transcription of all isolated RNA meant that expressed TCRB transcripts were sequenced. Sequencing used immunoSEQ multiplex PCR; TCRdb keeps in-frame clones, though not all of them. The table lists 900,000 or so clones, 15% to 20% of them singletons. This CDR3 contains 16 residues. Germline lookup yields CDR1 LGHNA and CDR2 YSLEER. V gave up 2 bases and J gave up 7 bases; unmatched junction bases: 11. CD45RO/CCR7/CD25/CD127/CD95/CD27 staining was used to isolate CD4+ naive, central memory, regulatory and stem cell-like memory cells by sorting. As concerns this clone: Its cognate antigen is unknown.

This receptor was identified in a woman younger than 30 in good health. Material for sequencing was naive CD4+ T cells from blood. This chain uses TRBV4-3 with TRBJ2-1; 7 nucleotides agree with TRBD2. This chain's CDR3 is CASSQLAGAFRNEQFF. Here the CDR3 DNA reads TGCGCCAGCAGCCAACTGGCGGGAGCCTTCAGGAATGAGCAGTTCTTC.